This TCR beta chain was identified in a study of CD4+ T cells in melanoma. Sequencing used immunoSEQ multiplex PCR; TCRdb keeps in-frame clones, though not all of them. The table records 20,000 to 25,000 clones, over 75% of them present only once. V shed 0 bases, J shed 7 bases, and the junction held 10 bases outside the gene matches. Germline CDR1 is MNHNS and CDR2 is SASEGT. CDR3 length: 17 residues. About this clone itself: Its antigen is not known.

General study results and limits: CD8+ T cell, macrophage and B cell function reportedly correlated with neoantigen-specific CD4+ T cells.

The sequence was collected from a human donor with melanoma. Material: cells from a culture (not recorded whether cultured in vitro). The gene calls are TRBV6-1 and TRBJ2-7; 12 bases map to TRBD2. The CDR3: CASSEAHVTSGGREQYF. Written as DNA, the CDR3 is TGTGCCAGCAGTGAAGCCCACGTGACTAGCGGGGGTCGGGAGCAGTACTTC.